One sample yielded the 16 T cell receptor beta chains listed below, sequenced in a study of cytomegalovirus exposure and HLA in healthy donors. The table came from immunoSEQ multiplex PCR; TCRdb's copy has only in-frame clones and leaves some out. The table shows some 59,000 clones, with 89% occurring only once. The sequencing input was PBMCs. The receptors shown here come from a woman aged 18-35 years in good health and CMV-seronegative.

The chain recombines TRBV14 with TRBJ2-1, with 12 nucleotides matching TRBD2. The CDR3 contains 15 residues. The germline CDR1 and CDR2 sequences are SGHDN and FVKESK. Trimming removed 5 bases from V and 4 bases from J; junction bases left unmatched: 3. The DNA of the CDR3 is TGTGCCAGCAGCAGACTAGCGGGAGCGTACAATGAGCAGTTCTTC. This gives the protein CASSRLAGAYNEQFF.

V usage is TRBV30 and J usage is TRBJ2-7; D ambiguous. In germline, CDR1 is GTSNPN, CDR2 SVGIG (reference sequence). Trimming cost V 2 bases and J 6 bases, with 14 bases left between them. The CDR3 is made up of 13 amino acids. The CDR3 reads CAWSWRQPIEQYF. CDR3 DNA: TGTGCCTGGAGTTGGCGGCAGCCTATCGAGCAGTACTTC. Supplemented by reference TRBV30 and TRBJ2-7, the full variable domain reads SQTIHQWPATLVQPVGSPLSLECTVEGTSNPNLYWYRQAAGRGLQLLFYSVGIGQISSEVPQNLSASRPQDRQFILSSKKLLLSDSGFYLCAWSWRQPIEQYFGPGTRLTVT.

The chain combines TRBV18 with TRBJ2-1; D is possibly TRBD2 (5 bases). Germline loops: CDR1 KGHSH, CDR2 LQKENI. The CDR3 covers 18 residues. V lost 3 bases, J lost 1 base, and 19 bases lay in between. The CDR3 DNA reads TGTGCCAGCTCACCGGTCAAGAATAGCGTGGTTTCCTACAATGAGCAGTTCTTC. Its translation: CASSPVKNSVVSYNEQFF.

This chain links TRBV6-6 with TRBJ2-1; 8 nucleotides match TRBD2. This CDR3 contains 16 residues. J lost 2 bases, V lost 7 bases, and 10 bases had no gene match. Germline CDR1 MNHNY, CDR2 SVGAGI (reference sequence). The CDR3 coding sequence is TGTGCCAGCACAGGGTCCAGCGGGGGCGCCTACAATGAGCAGTTCTTC. This codes for CASTGSSGGAYNEQFF.

The chain carries TRBV4-1 and TRBJ2-1; D may be TRBD2 (5 bases). The germline gives CDR1 MGHRA, CDR2 YSYEKL. V was cut by 1 base and J by 5 bases, with 21 bases left in between. The CDR3 sequence is 18 residues long. The CDR3 region is CASSQGSWLVAGNNEQFF. CDR3 DNA sequence: TGCGCCAGCAGCCAAGGATCTTGGTTGGTGGCCGGGAACAATGAGCAGTTCTTC.

The V and J genes are TRBV7-2 and TRBJ2-2; D is perhaps TRBD2 (5 bases). V was trimmed by 3 bases and J by 4 bases, leaving 15 bases between them. Germline CDR1 is SGHTA and CDR2 is FQGNSA. The CDR3 spans 16 residues. CDR3 region: CASSFDEGAITGELFF. In DNA form, the CDR3 reads TGTGCCAGCAGCTTTGATGAGGGAGCGATCACCGGGGAGCTGTTTTTT. Using reference TRBV7-2 and TRBJ2-2 for the parts outside the CDR3, the full variable domain is GAGVSQSPSNKVTEKGKDVELRCDPISGHTALYWYRQSLGQGLEFLIYFQGNSAPDKSGLPSDRFSAERTGGSVSTLTIQRTQQEDSAVYLCASSFDEGAITGELFFGEGSRLTVL.

This chain uses TRBV19 with TRBJ2-7; D uncertain. Germline values: CDR1 LNHDA, CDR2 SQIVND (reference sequence). V gave up 5 bases and J gave up 0 bases, with 17 bases separating them. This CDR3 comprises 16 residues. DNA for the CDR3: TGTGCCAGTAGTTCTCTCCCAGGATCGGCCTCCTACGAGCAGTACTTC. Translating gives CASSSLPGSASYEQYF. Drawing the rest from reference TRBV19 and TRBJ2-7, the complete variable domain is DGGITQSPKYLFRKEGQNVTLSCEQNLNHDAMYWYRQDPGQGLRLIYYSQIVNDFQKGDIAEGYSVSREKKESFPLTVTSAQKNPTAFYLCASSSLPGSASYEQYFGPGTRLTVT.

J is TRBJ2-5 and V is TRBV27, with 11 bases identical to TRBD2. Germline CDR1 reads MNHEY; CDR2 reads SMNVEV (reference sequence). The CDR3 has 16 amino acids. The V gene end was trimmed by 4 bases and the J gene end by 5 bases; junction bases not matched to a gene: 9. CDR3 nucleotides: TGTGCCAGCAGTTCCATAGCGGGAGGGCCGTTGGAGACCCAGTACTTC. Its translation is CASSSIAGGPLETQYF.

The chain couples TRBV5-4 to TRBJ1-2, with D possibly matching TRBD1 (5 bases). Germline CDR1 reads SGHNT; CDR2 reads YYREEE (reference sequence). CDR3 length equals 13 residues. The DNA of the CDR3 is TGTGTGACGGGGGGGACTACTAACTATGGCTACACCTTC. The encoded protein is CVTGGTTNYGYTF.

The chain has TRBV7-2 and TRBJ2-7, with a possible D match to TRBD1 (6 bases). There are 17 residues in the CDR3. Trimming stripped 5 bases from V and 10 bases from J, with 30 bases between. Germline V gene sequence: CDR1 SGHTA, CDR2 FQGNSA. This CDR3 reads CASSALFFNRDTPKQYF. The CDR3 nucleotides read TGTGCCAGCAGCGCACTATTCTTTAACAGGGATACGCCAAAACAGTACTTC.

This sequence joins TRBV7-2 and TRBJ1-3; 7 bases are a match to TRBD1. Trimming cost V 0 bases and J 2 bases; bases outside gene matches: 4. This CDR3 region has 16 residues. CDR1 and CDR2 from the germline V gene are SGHTA and FQGNSA. For the CDR3, the DNA is TGTGCCAGCAGCTTAGCGGAGACAGGGACTGGAAACACCATATATTTT. Its protein is CASSLAETGTGNTIYF.

Written as DNA, the CDR3 is TGTGCCAGCAGCCAATTACACTCCCGGACAGGCTCTGGAAACACCATATATTTT. It encodes CASSQLHSRTGSGNTIYF. The gene calls are TRBV9 and TRBJ1-3, with TRBD1 matching over 7 bases. The CDR3 sequence is 18 residues long. Germline-derived CDR1 and CDR2 are SGDLS and YYNGEE. The J segment lost 0 bases and the V segment lost 4 bases, leaving 13 bases of the junction unmatched.

This CDR3 reads CASSLSDRDTDTQYF. DNA for the CDR3: TGTGCCAGCTCCCTCTCGGACAGGGACACAGATACGCAGTATTTT. The V gene is TRBV18, the J gene TRBJ2-3, with 8 bases matching TRBD1. V shed 6 bases and J 2 bases; nucleotides not matched to a gene: 7. The CDR3 is 15 amino acids. Germline V gene sequence: CDR1 KGHSH, CDR2 LQKENI. Combining the CDR3 with reference TRBV18 and TRBJ2-3 gives the whole variable domain NAGVMQNPRHLVRRRGQEARLRCSPMKGHSHVYWYRQLPEEGLKFMVYLQKENIIDESGMPKERFSAEFPKEGPSILRIQQVVRGDSAAYFCASSLSDRDTDTQYFGPGTRLTVL.

This clone was seen a handful of times. J is TRBJ2-2 and V is TRBV9; 9 bases align to TRBD2. The CDR3 sequence is 15 residues long. Germline-derived CDR1 and CDR2 are SGDLS and YYNGEE. Trimming at V came to 2 bases and at J to 9 bases, leaving 8 bases not matched to a gene. The CDR3 loop is CASSVDSGRGRELFF. CDR3 bases: TGTGCCAGCAGCGTTGATAGCGGGAGAGGAAGGGAGCTGTTTTTT.

This clone has a count of ten or more. This chain links TRBV12-5 with TRBJ1-1; 9 bases agree with TRBD1. V shed 6 bases and J 5 bases; nucleotides not matched to a gene: 7. Germline CDR1 is LGHNT and CDR2 is FRNRAP. The CDR3 has 14 amino acids. CDR3 protein: CASGAQGARTEAFF. The CDR3 DNA reads as TGTGCTAGTGGGGCACAGGGGGCACGGACTGAAGCTTTCTTT. Full variable domain (rest looked up from reference TRBV12-5 and TRBJ1-1): DARVTQTPRHKVTEMGQEVTMRCQPILGHNTVFWYRQTMMQGLELLAYFRNRAPLDDSGMPKDRFSAEMPDATLATLKIQPSEPRDSAVYFCASGAQGARTEAFFGQGTRLTVV.

This sequence joins TRBV4-1 and TRBJ2-2, with 9 bases fitting TRBD1. Germline loops: CDR1 MGHRA, CDR2 YSYEKL. CDR3 length: 20 amino acids. Trimming at V came to 0 bases and at J to 1 base, leaving 12 bases not matched to a gene. The CDR3 region is CASSQERNLQGAVNTGELFF. CDR3 sequence (DNA): TGCGCCAGCAGCCAAGAGAGGAATCTACAGGGGGCTGTGAACACCGGGGAGCTGTTTTTT.